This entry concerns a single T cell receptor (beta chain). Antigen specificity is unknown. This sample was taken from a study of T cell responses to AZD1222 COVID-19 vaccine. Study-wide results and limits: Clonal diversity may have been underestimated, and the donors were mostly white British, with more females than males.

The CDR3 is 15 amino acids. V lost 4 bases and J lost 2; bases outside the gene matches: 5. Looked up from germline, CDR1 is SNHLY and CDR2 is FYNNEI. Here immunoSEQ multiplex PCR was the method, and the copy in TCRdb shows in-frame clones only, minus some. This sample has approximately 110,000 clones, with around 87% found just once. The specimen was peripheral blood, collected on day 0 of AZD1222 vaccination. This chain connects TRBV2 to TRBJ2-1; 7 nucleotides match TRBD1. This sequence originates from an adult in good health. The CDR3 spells CASSVRQGAYNEQFF. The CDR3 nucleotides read TGTGCCAGCAGTGTTCGACAGGGAGCCTACAATGAGCAGTTCTTC.